These 15 T cell receptor beta chains were all obtained from the same sample, sequenced in a study of blood T cells in healthy people across ages. Primed by a sample-barcoded 5' primer and a J-beta primer mix, a second PCR proceeded for 7 to 11 cycles. TCRdb ran MiXCR on the 5' RACE reads and lists one entry per CDR3 protein. The sample lists more than 500,000 distinct CDR3 sequences; roughly 28% were seen once. The sample consisted of blood. These receptors all come from a woman aged 70-85 years in good health.

This rearrangement joins TRBV3-1 to TRBJ2-7; D remains unclear. The CDR3 sequence is 14 residues long. Germline V gene lookup returns CDR1 LGHDT and CDR2 YNNKEL (reference sequence). Trimming stripped 0 bases from V and 7 bases from J, with 13 bases between. CDR3 coding DNA: TGTGCCAGCAGCCAAGATCTCCAGCGTGTGGAGCAGTACTTC. It codes for CASSQDLQRVEQYF.

The V gene is TRBV11-3, the J gene TRBJ2-7, with D unresolved. The DNA end is more similar to TRBJ2-1, so the J call may be wrong. CDR1 is SGHNT and CDR2 is YENEEA in the germline V gene. CDR3 size: 13 residues. CDR3: CASSLGPLDEQFF. The CDR3 DNA sequence: TGTGCCAGCAGCTTAGGCCCACTCGATGAGCAGTTCTTC.

The CDR3 DNA is TGTGCCAGCAGCCAAGATTACCTGGCCTACGAGCAGTACTTC. As protein: CASSQDYLAYEQYF. The chain carries TRBV3-1 and TRBJ2-1; D remains ambiguous. The tail of the sequence fits TRBJ2-7 better, so the J call may be wrong. Germline loops: CDR1 LGHDT, CDR2 YNNKEL (reference sequence). The CDR3 sequence is 14 residues long.

This clonotype appeared a few times. The J gene is TRBJ1-6, the V gene TRBV4-3; 10 bases map to TRBD1. Losses at the gene ends were 3 bases for V and 0 bases for J; bases not matched to a gene: 2. CDR1 and CDR2 from the germline V gene are LGHNA and YSLEER. The CDR3 spans 17 residues. CDR3 region: CASSQGQGSSYNSPLHF. The CDR3 DNA sequence: TGCGCCAGCAGCCAGGGACAGGGGAGCTCCTATAATTCACCCCTCCACTTT.

This clonotype has a handful of counts. DNA for the CDR3: TGCAGTGCTAGATTGGATATTCTTTCAGGGGATTTCACTGGCTACACCTTC. Translating it yields CSARLDILSGDFTGYTF. The J gene is TRBJ1-2, the V gene TRBV20-1; D is perhaps TRBD1 (6 bases). The V end was cut by 2 bases, the J end by 7 bases, with 26 bases between. The V gene's germline CDR1 is DFQATT and CDR2 SNEGSKA (reference sequence). The CDR3 runs 17 residues.

This clonotype came up a few times. The V and J genes are TRBV7-3 and TRBJ2-3; 9 bases match TRBD2. J was trimmed by 4 bases and V by 4 bases; bases with no gene match: 3. Germline assignment: CDR1 SGHTA and CDR2 FQGTGA. The CDR3 spans 14 residues. CDR3 region: CASSSGLAPDTQYF. The CDR3 bases are TGTGCCAGCAGCTCGGGACTAGCACCAGATACGCAGTATTTT.

In its sample, this clonotype was seen a few times. V gene TRBV20-1 combines with J gene TRBJ2-4, with D possibly matching TRBD2 (6 bases). CDR3 length: 16 residues. CDR1 is DFQATT and CDR2 is SNEGSKA in the germline V gene (reference sequence). V lost 0 bases to trimming and J lost 0 bases, with 12 bases between them. The CDR3 here is CSARDREFTAKNIQYF. The DNA of the CDR3 is TGCAGTGCTAGAGATCGGGAGTTTACAGCCAAAAACATTCAGTACTTC.

This clonotype was counted between two and nine times. The chain carries TRBV4-3 and TRBJ1-4; 10 nucleotides line up with TRBD1. V trimming: 0 bases; J trimming: 8 bases; junction bases outside the gene matches: 9. Germline CDR1 is LGHNA and CDR2 is YSLEER. The CDR3 sequence is 17 residues long. CDR3 residues: CASSQDVRDRGEEKLFF. CDR3 nucleotides: TGCGCCAGCAGCCAAGACGTAAGGGACAGGGGTGAGGAAAAACTGTTTTTT.

This rearrangement joins TRBV6-5 to TRBJ1-4, with D tentatively TRBD1 (6 bases). Germline-derived CDR1 and CDR2 are MNHEY and SVGAGI. The CDR3 extends over 15 amino acids. Trimming removed 6 bases at V and 8 bases at J, with 19 bases between. The CDR3 nucleotides read TGTGCCAGCAGCCTACTGGACTCCCAGGGGGAAAAACTGTTTTTT. Translated, it gives CASSLLDSQGEKLFF.

Points on this clonotype: A read error is likely, as this CDR3 ends without the conserved phenylalanine or tryptophan. DNA for the CDR3: TGCGCCAGCAGCTTGGAGGGACAGGGATTTTCGAAACGGAATGGCTACACCCTC. Residues: CASSLEGQGFSKRNGYTL. The chain links TRBV5-1 to TRBJ1-2, with 9 bases lining up with TRBD1. CDR3 length equals 18 residues. Unmatched junction bases numbered 15, after V lost 0 bases and J lost 6 bases. From germline, CDR1 is SGHRS and CDR2 YFSETQ.

This clonotype was counted only a few times. The rearrangement links TRBV5-5 to TRBJ1-1; possibly TRBD1 for D (6 bases). Deletions cut 0 bases from V and 10 bases from J, with 19 bases between. The CDR3 covers 15 residues. The germline gives CDR1 SGHKS, CDR2 YYEKEE (reference sequence). The CDR3 DNA follows: TGTGCCAGCAGCTTGGCCGGAGGGACACCGAATGGAGCTTTCTTT. Translation: CASSLAGGTPNGAFF.

This clonotype occurred many times. The CDR3 loop reads CASSLFWDSKNIQYF. Here the CDR3 DNA reads TGTGCCAGCAGTTTATTTTGGGATTCCAAAAACATTCAGTACTTC. The rearrangement uses TRBV12-3 or TRBV12-4 and TRBJ2-4; D remains unclear. With 2 bases removed from V and 2 bases from J, the gap between germline ends came to 10 bases. The CDR3 totals 15 residues.

The CDR3 is CASSGTAGFEQYF. CDR3 bases: TGTGCCAGCAGCGGAACCGCAGGGTTTGAGCAGTACTTC. This chain connects TRBV7-2 to TRBJ2-7, with a tentative D call TRBD1 (5 bases). This CDR3 is 13 amino acids long. Trimming stripped 5 bases from V and 7 bases from J, with 15 bases between. Germline loops: CDR1 SGHTA, CDR2 FQGNSA.

This clonotype was seen a few times. The gene calls are TRBV10-3 and TRBJ2-3; TRBD2 agrees at 7 bases. J was trimmed by 2 bases and V by 8 bases; bases with no gene match: 7. Germline CDR1 reads ENHRY; CDR2 reads SYGVKD. The CDR3 contains 14 residues. This CDR3 reads CAILGSGYTDTQYF. Here the CDR3 DNA reads TGTGCCATCTTGGGTAGCGGGTACACAGATACGCAGTATTTT.

This clonotype was seen a few times. The rearrangement links TRBV7-2 to TRBJ2-5; D is possibly TRBD1 (6 bases). V dropped 6 bases and J dropped 5 bases, with 16 bases sitting between them. The germline V gene has CDR1 SGHTA and CDR2 FQGNSA. This CDR3 contains 14 residues. CDR3 coding DNA: TGTGCCAGCAGACCCTTCAGGGGTGCGGAGACCCAGTACTTC. Translating gives CASRPFRGAETQYF.